A single sample is the source of the 8 T cell receptor beta chains below, sequenced in a study of T cells in Graves' hyperthyroidism and ophthalmopathy. Amplification of TCR beta CDR3 regions was performed using RNA transcripts as template. HTBI primers were used for first-round RT-PCR of the TCR CDR3. TCRdb passed the multiplex PCR reads through MiXCR, listing each CDR3 protein once. The sample lists about 740,000 distinct CDR3 sequences, about 15% occurring once. Material: blood. Receptors were obtained from a young woman with Graves' hyperthyroidism.

The chain joins TRBV7-2 to TRBJ2-6, with D perhaps matching TRBD2 (6 bases). Trimming took off 4 bases at V and 0 bases at J, with 13 bases between the two ends. This CDR3 is built from 17 residues. The germline V gene encodes CDR1 SGHTA and CDR2 FQGNSA. The CDR3 DNA reads TGTGCCAGCAGCTCACTAGCACCGAGCTCTGGGGCCAACGTCCTGACTTTC. Its protein is CASSSLAPSSGANVLTF.

This clonotype was picked up many times. This chain joins TRBV6-1 and TRBJ1-1, with D perhaps TRBD1 (6 bases). Germline CDR1 and CDR2: MNHNS and SASEGT. The CDR3 extends over 15 amino acids. The germline V and J ends were trimmed by 8 bases and 0 bases, with 16 bases remaining between them. The CDR3 sequence: CASLPQGPLNTEAFF. Here the CDR3 DNA reads TGTGCCAGCCTGCCTCAGGGGCCTCTGAACACTGAAGCTTTCTTT.

This clonotype was seen repeatedly, ten times or more. The chain links TRBV5-5 to TRBJ2-7, with D hard to call. This CDR3 comprises 16 residues. Trimming removed 4 bases at V and 3 bases at J, with 20 bases between. CDR1 and CDR2 from the germline V gene are SGHKS and YYEKEE (reference sequence). This chain's CDR3 is CASSPGLRSELYEQYF. The CDR3 bases are TGTGCCAGCAGCCCCGGCCTTCGGAGCGAACTCTACGAGCAGTACTTC.

The chain links TRBV5-1 to TRBJ2-5, with D maybe TRBD1 (5 bases). Looked up from germline, CDR1 is SGHRS and CDR2 is YFSETQ. CDR3 size: 15 residues. Trimming took off 2 bases at V and 1 base at J, with 12 bases between the two ends. CDR3 nucleotides: TGCGCCAGCAGCTTAGGAAGCAGGGCCCAAGAGACCCAGTACTTC. It encodes CASSLGSRAQETQYF. The variable domain in full, with the rest retrieved from reference TRBV5-1 and TRBJ2-5, is KAGVTQTPRYLIKTRGQQVTLSCSPISGHRSVSWYQQTPGQGLQFLFEYFSETQRNKGNFPGRFSGRQFSNSRSEMNVSTLELGDSALYLCASSLGSRAQETQYFGPGTRLLVL.

This clonotype occurred many times. The rearrangement links TRBV11-2 to TRBJ1-1; D not resolved. V lost 1 base, J lost 2 bases, and 11 bases lay in between. Per the germline V gene, CDR1 is SGHAT and CDR2 is FQNNGV. The CDR3 is 15 amino acids. The CDR3 bases are TGTGCCAGCAGCTTAGCAGCCGCTGCTAACACTGAAGCTTTCTTT. Amino acids: CASSLAAAANTEAFF.

The chain has TRBV6-5 and TRBJ2-5, with 10 bases fitting TRBD1. The J segment lost 3 bases and the V segment lost 2 bases, leaving 9 bases of the junction unmatched. The germline gives CDR1 MNHEY, CDR2 SVGAGI. The CDR3 consists of 17 residues. The CDR3 region is CASSYGIRQGAKETQYF. The CDR3 coding sequence is TGTGCCAGCAGTTACGGTATAAGACAGGGGGCAAAAGAGACCCAGTACTTC.

A single count supports this clonotype. The rearrangement uses TRBV5-6 and TRBJ2-7; D unresolved. Germline CDR1 and CDR2: SGHDT and YYEEEE. The V gene lost 2 bases and the J gene lost 7 bases, with 16 bases spanning the gap. The CDR3 contains 14 residues. The CDR3 sequence is CASSFGVPGDEQYF. The CDR3, as DNA: TGTGCCAGCAGCTTTGGGGTTCCAGGCGATGAGCAGTACTTC.

This clonotype showed up many times. J is TRBJ2-7 and V is TRBV2; D is unclear. The CDR3 has 11 residues. Looked up from germline, CDR1 is SNHLY and CDR2 is FYNNEI. V gave up 8 bases and J gave up 2 bases, with 7 bases separating them. The CDR3 here is CASSPTYEQYF. The CDR3 DNA sequence: TGTGCCAGCTCCCCTACCTACGAGCAGTACTTC.